This T cell receptor (beta chain) derives from a study of blood T cell repertoires in COVID-19. Across the study: PBMCs, B-cell-depleted T cells, or T cells were the source of the cDNA or gDNA that made up the material.

Source study methods: Amplification of reference gene primers provided the estimated nucleated cell counts. Produced via immunoSEQ multiplex PCR; TCRdb's table is partial and in-frame only. V, J and clone size are those of that table, while D and trimming were read from the DNA. The top ten clones hold more than 0.85% of a sample with under 450,000 clones, roughly four fifths of them seen once. CDR3 length: 15 residues. Trimming at V came to 0 bases and at J to 5 bases, leaving 5 bases not matched to a gene. The V gene's germline CDR1 is SGHRS and CDR2 YFSETQ. This clonotype was sampled from a human donor with acute or convalescent COVID-19. The donor label of this sample is uncertain. This rearrangement joins TRBV5-1 to TRBJ2-1, with 7 bases matching TRBD2. The specimen sequenced was peripheral blood. The CDR3 spells CASSLELAINNEQFF. The CDR3, as DNA: TGCGCCAGCAGCTTGGAACTAGCGATAAACAATGAGCAGTTCTTC. The complete variable domain, with remaining parts taken from reference TRBV5-1 and TRBJ2-1, reads KAGVTQTPRYLIKTRGQQVTLSCSPISGHRSVSWYQQTPGQGLQFLFEYFSETQRNKGNFPGRFSGRQFSNSRSEMNVSTLELGDSALYLCASSLELAINNEQFFGPGTRLTVL.